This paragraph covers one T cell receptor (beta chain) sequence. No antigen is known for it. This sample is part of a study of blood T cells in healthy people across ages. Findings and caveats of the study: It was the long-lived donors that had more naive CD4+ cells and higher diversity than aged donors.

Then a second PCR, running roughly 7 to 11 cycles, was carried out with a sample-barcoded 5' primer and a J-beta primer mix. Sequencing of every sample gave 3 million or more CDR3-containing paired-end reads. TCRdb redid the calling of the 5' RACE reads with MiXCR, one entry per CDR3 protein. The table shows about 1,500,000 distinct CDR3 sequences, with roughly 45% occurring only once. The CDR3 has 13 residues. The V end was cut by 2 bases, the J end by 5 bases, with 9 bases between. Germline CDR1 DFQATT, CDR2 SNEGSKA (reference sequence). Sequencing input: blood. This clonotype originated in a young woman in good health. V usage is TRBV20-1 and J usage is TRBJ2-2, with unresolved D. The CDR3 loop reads CSARHLETGELFF. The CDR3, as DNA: TGCAGTGCTAGACATTTAGAAACCGGGGAGCTGTTTTTT.